The next 22 T cell receptor beta chains were all read from a single sample in a study of early T cells in non-severe SARS-CoV-2 infection. TCRdb analysed the 5' RACE reads with MiXCR anew, one entry per CDR3 protein. The sample consists of about 30,000 distinct CDR3 sequences, about 5% of them appearing once. The sequences come from whole blood, collected at baseline. The receptors were gathered from an adult who was a healthcare worker with PCR-confirmed SARS-CoV-2 infection or an uninfected control (not recorded which).

This clonotype was observed at least ten times. The chain couples TRBV4-2 to TRBJ2-5; 11 bases are shared with TRBD2. The germline V gene encodes CDR1 LGHNA and CDR2 YNFKEQ. This CDR3 has 15 amino acids. The junction had 5 bases not matched to a gene; V was cut back by 4 bases and J by 4 bases. CDR3 sequence reads: CASSPRLAGTETQYF. The DNA of the CDR3 is TGTGCCAGCAGCCCCAGACTAGCGGGGACAGAGACCCAGTACTTC.

This clonotype came up many times. This rearrangement joins TRBV19 to TRBJ2-3; perhaps TRBD2 as D (6 bases). The CDR3 runs 16 residues. The germline V gene has CDR1 LNHDA and CDR2 SQIVND (reference sequence). The V end lost 6 bases, the J end lost 2 bases, and 18 bases lay between the germline ends. This CDR3 reads CASRVHGRDPTDTQYF. CDR3 DNA: TGTGCCAGTAGAGTTCACGGGAGAGATCCCACAGATACGCAGTATTTT.

This clonotype has a count of ten or more. The rearrangement joins TRBV27 to TRBJ2-6, with D unresolved. Trimming removed 5 bases from V and 3 bases from J, with 11 bases in between. CDR1 is MNHEY, CDR2 SMNVEV, per germline (reference sequence). The CDR3 is 15 residues long. The CDR3 DNA sequence: TGTGCCAGCAGTGCAATGAGGTTTGGGGCCAACGTCCTGACTTTC. Its translation: CASSAMRFGANVLTF.

This clonotype was found many times. The chain couples TRBV24-1 to TRBJ2-7; 10 bases agree with TRBD2. Trimming at V came to 1 base and at J to 3 bases, leaving 5 bases not matched to a gene. The CDR3 length is 16 residues. The germline V gene has CDR1 KGHDR and CDR2 SFDVKD. DNA for the CDR3: TGTGCCACCAGTGATTTCGGCACTAGCGGGGACTACGAGCAGTACTTC. Residues: CATSDFGTSGDYEQYF.

This clonotype was found many times. The rearrangement uses TRBV4-2 and TRBJ2-3; TRBD1 might be the D (6 bases). V was shortened by 1 base and J by 2 bases, with 13 bases between the two germline ends. Looked up from germline, CDR1 is LGHNA and CDR2 is YNFKEQ. This CDR3 contains 16 residues. CDR3 DNA: TGTGCCAGCAGCCAAGGCGGACAGACCGTCACAGATACGCAGTATTTT. Amino acids: CASSQGGQTVTDTQYF.

This clonotype was observed at least ten times. The CDR3: CSARTGSIPGAPPNYGYTF. CDR3 nucleotide sequence: TGCAGCGCCCGGACAGGGTCGATTCCAGGAGCGCCTCCTAACTATGGCTACACCTTC. The genes are TRBV29-1 and TRBJ1-2; 8 bases line up with TRBD1. CDR1 and CDR2 from the germline V gene are SQVTM and ANQGSEA. The CDR3 totals 19 residues. V lost 7 bases to trimming and J lost 0 bases; unmatched junction nucleotides: 22.

In its sample, this clonotype was seen many times. The chain has TRBV6-2 or TRBV6-3 and TRBJ2-5, with 7 bases that match TRBD2. Trimming at V came to 6 bases and at J to 1 base, leaving 8 bases not matched to a gene. The germline CDR1 and CDR2 sequences are MNHEY and SVGEGT. This CDR3 comprises 15 residues. CDR3 coding DNA: TGTGCCAGCAGAACAAGCGGGACTTTCCAAGAGACCCAGTACTTC. It is translated as CASRTSGTFQETQYF.

This clonotype has just a few counts. The J gene is TRBJ1-4, the V gene TRBV9, with TRBD1 identical over 7 bases. Unmatched junction bases numbered 3, after V lost 7 bases and J lost 0 bases. Germline V gives CDR1 SGDLS, CDR2 YYNGEE. This CDR3 spans 14 amino acids. The CDR3 DNA follows: TGTGCCAGCGCAGGGGGAGCAACTAATGAAAAACTGTTTTTT. Its translation is CASAGGATNEKLFF.

This clonotype was counted at least ten times. This chain's CDR3 is CASKGGRPNYNEQFF. The CDR3 nucleotides are TGTGCCAGTAAAGGTGGGAGGCCTAACTACAATGAGCAGTTCTTC. J is TRBJ2-1 and V is TRBV19, with a tentative D call TRBD2 (6 bases). Germline CDR1 is LNHDA and CDR2 is SQIVND (reference sequence). The CDR3 is 15 amino acids. V was shortened by 7 bases and J by 3 bases, with 16 bases between the two germline ends.

The CDR3 loop is CASSFAGGANQETQYF. The CDR3 DNA follows: TGTGCCAGCAGCTTCGCAGGGGGCGCGAACCAAGAGACCCAGTACTTC. The V and J genes are TRBV28 and TRBJ2-5; 8 bases fit TRBD1. Germline CDR1 reads MDHEN; CDR2 reads SYDVKM. The CDR3 covers 16 residues. The junction had 9 bases not matched to a gene; V was cut back by 6 bases and J by 0 bases.

This clonotype was seen many times. This sequence joins TRBV29-1 and TRBJ2-7, with 10 nucleotides matching TRBD1. This CDR3 has 13 residues. Looked up from germline, CDR1 is SQVTM and CDR2 is ANQGSEA. With 7 bases clipped from V and 6 bases from J, the junction kept 9 bases outside the gene matches. CDR3 region: CSAVSGTGAEQYF. The CDR3 DNA follows: TGCAGCGCCGTGTCCGGGACAGGGGCCGAGCAGTACTTC.

The chain employs TRBV29-1 and TRBJ2-7; TRBD2 aligns across 13 bases. The CDR3 is 13 residues long. The V gene's germline CDR1 is SQVTM and CDR2 ANQGSEA. The trim removed 5 bases at V and 5 bases at J, leaving 3 bases unmatched. The CDR3 DNA is TGCAGCGTTCCAGGACTAGCGGGAGACGAGCAGTACTTC. It yields the protein CSVPGLAGDEQYF.

V usage is TRBV24-1 and J usage is TRBJ2-6, with D unclear. The V and J ends lost 1 base and 0 bases respectively, with 0 bases between them. CDR1 is KGHDR, CDR2 SFDVKD, per germline. The CDR3 has 14 residues. CDR3 region: CATSDFSGANVLTF. CDR3 bases: TGTGCCACCAGTGATTTCTCTGGGGCCAACGTCCTGACTTTC.

This clonotype was counted at least ten times. The gene calls are TRBV29-1 and TRBJ1-2; a weak D match, TRBD1 (5 bases). The CDR3 has 12 residues. CDR1 and CDR2 from the germline V gene are SQVTM and ANQGSEA. Deletions cut 4 bases from V and 6 bases from J, with 12 bases between. The CDR3 sequence: CSVVEGVDGYTF. The DNA of the CDR3 is TGCAGCGTTGTGGAAGGGGTGGATGGCTACACCTTC.

This clonotype came up many times. The rearrangement joins TRBV12-5 to TRBJ1-1, with D uncertain. V was trimmed by 3 bases and J by 9 bases, leaving 11 bases between them. The CDR3 length is 12 residues. Germline loops: CDR1 LGHNT, CDR2 FRNRAP. CDR3 in DNA: TGTGCTAGTGGTTTAAAAAGCGTAAAAGCTTTCTTT. It is translated as CASGLKSVKAFF.

This clonotype was found many times. The gene calls are TRBV7-9 and TRBJ2-3; D is unresolved. The V gene lost 4 bases and the J gene lost 3 bases, with 11 bases spanning the gap. From germline, CDR1 is SEHNR and CDR2 FQNEAQ (reference sequence). The CDR3 extends over 14 amino acids. The CDR3 spells CASSSSISTDTQYF. The CDR3 region has the DNA TGTGCCAGCAGCTCCTCGATTAGTACAGATACGCAGTATTTT.

This clonotype was counted many times. This chain uses TRBV5-6 with TRBJ2-5; 8 nucleotides align to TRBD1. This CDR3 region has 16 residues. CDR1 and CDR2 (germline): SGHDT, YYEEEE. V lost 4 bases and J lost 6; bases outside the gene matches: 14. CDR3 DNA: TGTGCCAGCAGCGGTGTCCAGGGGGCGCCGGGAAAGACCCAGTACTTC. Its translation is CASSGVQGAPGKTQYF.

Many counts were recorded for this clonotype. The chain links TRBV18 to TRBJ1-4; no definite D call. V lost 8 bases and J 0 bases, leaving 10 bases between the germline ends. This CDR3 has 14 residues. Germline CDR1 and CDR2: KGHSH and LQKENI. Here the CDR3 reads CASLNRATNEKLFF. The CDR3 DNA reads as TGTGCCAGCCTTAACAGAGCAACTAATGAAAAACTGTTTTTT. Filled out from reference TRBV18 and TRBJ1-4, the complete variable domain reads NAGVMQNPRHLVRRRGQEARLRCSPMKGHSHVYWYRQLPEEGLKFMVYLQKENIIDESGMPKERFSAEFPKEGPSILRIQQVVRGDSAAYFCASLNRATNEKLFFGSGTQLSVL.

Ten or more counts support this clonotype. J is TRBJ1-2 and V is TRBV6-5; D gene ambiguous. The V gene's germline CDR1 is MNHEY and CDR2 SVGAGI. Trimming took off 2 bases at V and 3 bases at J, with 7 bases between the two ends. The CDR3 is 13 amino acids. As DNA, the CDR3 is TGTGCCAGCAGTTACCGGACGGACTATGGCTACACCTTC. This codes for CASSYRTDYGYTF.

This clonotype occurred a few times. The chain has TRBV4-2 and TRBJ2-7; 11 positions match TRBD2. The CDR3 is made up of 16 amino acids. After removal of 4 bases from V and 3 bases from J, the junction contained 8 bases not matched to a gene. Germline loops: CDR1 LGHNA, CDR2 YNFKEQ. The CDR3 coding sequence is TGTGCCAGCAGCCGAGATGAGGGGACTAGCGGCTACGAGCAGTACTTC. Protein sequence: CASSRDEGTSGYEQYF.

This clonotype was recorded at least ten times. The chain recombines TRBV7-2 with TRBJ2-7; the match to TRBD2 covers 10 bases. CDR1 SGHTA and CDR2 FQGNSA come from the germline V gene. The CDR3 covers 15 residues. V shed 2 bases, J shed 2 bases, and the junction held 3 bases outside the gene matches. The CDR3 DNA follows: TGTGCCAGCAGCTTAACTAGCGGGGATACCTACGAGCAGTACTTC. Its protein product is CASSLTSGDTYEQYF.

This clonotype appeared many times. This sequence joins TRBV12-3 or TRBV12-4 and TRBJ2-1, with D possibly being TRBD1 or TRBD2 (6 bases each). The V end was cut by 4 bases, the J end by 0 bases, with 16 bases between. This CDR3 comprises 17 residues. CDR3 sequence reads: CASSWGDTRSSYNEQFF. CDR3 bases: TGTGCCAGCAGTTGGGGGGACACCCGGAGCTCCTACAATGAGCAGTTCTTC.